This T cell receptor beta chain was observed in a study of blood T cell repertoires in COVID-19 (dated by TCRdb to 2020 to 2022). A note on the overall study: Collaborator samples came from the United States, Italy and Spain and covered acute and convalescent phases of COVID-19. Deeply sampled blood TCRbeta repertoires from subjects exposed to, actively infected with, or recovered from COVID-19 were included in the dataset. The material from the prospective study consisted of cDNA or gDNA derived from T cells, B-cell-depleted T cells, or PBMCs. HLA class I and class II types, where available, came from metadata supplied by the sample provider rather than from assay-based typing. The repertoires were released in a freely available public database meant as a resource for research on the immune response to SARS-CoV-2. Sample metadata almost always included a de-identified subject ID, COVID-19 status, age in years and sex. Samples were obtained from the ongoing ImmuneRACE study (first 160 participants) and from some 1,200 subjects provided by 6 global collaborators. Beyond this particular receptor, the publication reports: How much clinical and demographic metadata was included differed by source and by participant, and the metadata was provided uncurated.

In regard to this clone: The antigen it recognizes is unknown. Base-call qualities are not available, and no considerably larger clone is one nucleotide away.

TCRbeta CDR3 regions were amplified from genomic DNA by means of the immunoSEQ Assay, a bias-controlled multiplex PCR. Turning to the authors' computational methods: Nucleated cell counts per sample were estimated from amplification of reference gene primers within the assay. Sequence reads were collapsed and filtered to measure the absolute abundance of every unique TCRbeta CDR3 rearrangement. For each sample, productive Simpson clonality was calculated by taking the square root of Simpson's diversity index across productive rearrangements. Here the immuneACCESS table is served through TCRdb, limited to in-frame sequences with V and J called. Missing clones are a known gap in these copies; in checked studies unresolved V genes cover under half, and the rest lacks a known reason. The DNA gave D and trimming, while V, J and clone size come from that table. This sample lists almost 250,000 clones; around 89% were detected once. Approximately 3.7% of the sample lies in the top ten.

Participants in the prospective study were aged roughly 18 to 100 years, lived in 20 to 30 United States geographic areas, and enrolled through a virtual design. Cohort assignment in the prospective study relied on participant-reported clinical history from a screening survey and a study questionnaire. Recovered participants in ImmuneRACE Cohort 3 were defined as having two consecutive negative NP/OP PCR tests, clearance from a healthcare professional, or resolution of symptoms. Mobile phlebotomists in the prospective study collected whole blood, serum and a nasopharyngeal or oropharyngeal swab from every participant. Additional blood draws and questionnaires over an approximately two-month period could optionally be provided by prospective study participants. Prospective study blood samples were shipped either frozen or at room temperature before DNA extraction. Via the germline V gene, CDR1 is SGHRS and CDR2 YFSETQ. V trim: 0 bases; J trim: 8 bases; unmatched bases: 3. Including the terminal cysteine and phenylalanine, the CDR3 comprises 15 residues. CDR3 DNA is the only sequence kept; it has 45 bases, read in frame from the first base.

The receptor was derived from a woman in her twenties or thirties who had recovered from COVID-19. Material for sequencing was PBMCs or T cells enriched from blood (not recorded which). The chain is assembled from TRBV5-1 and TRBJ2-1, with TRBD2 matching 12 junction bases. At the DNA level, the sequence is TGCGCCAGCAGCTTGGGACTAGCGGGAGCCCATGAGCAGTTCTTC. The translation is CASSLGLAGAHEQFF.